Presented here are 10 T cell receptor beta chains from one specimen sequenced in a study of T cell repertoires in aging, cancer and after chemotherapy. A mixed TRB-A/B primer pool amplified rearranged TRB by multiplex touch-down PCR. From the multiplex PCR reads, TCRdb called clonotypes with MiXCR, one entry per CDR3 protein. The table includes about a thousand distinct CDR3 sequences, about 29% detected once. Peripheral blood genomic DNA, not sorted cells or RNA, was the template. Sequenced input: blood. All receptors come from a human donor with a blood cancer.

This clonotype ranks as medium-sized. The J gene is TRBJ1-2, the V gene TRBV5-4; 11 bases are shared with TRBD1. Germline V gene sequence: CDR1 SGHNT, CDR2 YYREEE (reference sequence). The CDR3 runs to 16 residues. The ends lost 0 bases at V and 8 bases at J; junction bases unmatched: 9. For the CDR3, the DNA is TGTGCCAGCAGCTTGGGGGGACAGGGGGGGATATCCGGCTACACCTTC. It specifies CASSLGGQGGISGYTF. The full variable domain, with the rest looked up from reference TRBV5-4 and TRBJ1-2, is ETGVTQSPTHLIKTRGQQVTLRCSSQSGHNTVSWYQQALGQGPQFIFQYYREEENGRGNFPPRFSGLQFPNYSSELNVNALELDDSALYLCASSLGGQGGISGYTFGSGTRLTVV.

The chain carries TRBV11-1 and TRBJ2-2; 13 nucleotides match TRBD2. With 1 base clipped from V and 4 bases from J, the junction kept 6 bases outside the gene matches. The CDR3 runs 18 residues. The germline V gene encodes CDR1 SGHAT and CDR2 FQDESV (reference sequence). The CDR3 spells CASSLEGTSGTVTGELFF. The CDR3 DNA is TGTGCCAGCAGCTTAGAAGGGACTAGCGGGACGGTCACCGGGGAGCTGTTTTTT.

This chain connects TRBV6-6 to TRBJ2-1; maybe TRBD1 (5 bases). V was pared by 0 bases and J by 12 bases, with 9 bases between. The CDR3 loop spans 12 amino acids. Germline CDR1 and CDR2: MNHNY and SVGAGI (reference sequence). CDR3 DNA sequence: TGTGCCAGCAGTTACTCGCAGGGCCGGCAGTTCTTC. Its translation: CASSYSQGRQFF.

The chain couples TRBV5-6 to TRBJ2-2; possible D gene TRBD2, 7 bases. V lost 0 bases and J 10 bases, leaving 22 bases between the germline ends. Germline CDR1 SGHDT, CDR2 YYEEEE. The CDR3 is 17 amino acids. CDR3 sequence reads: CASSLAIGGPNTKELFF. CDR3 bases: TGTGCCAGCAGCTTGGCCATCGGGGGGCCGAACACCAAGGAGCTGTTTTTT.

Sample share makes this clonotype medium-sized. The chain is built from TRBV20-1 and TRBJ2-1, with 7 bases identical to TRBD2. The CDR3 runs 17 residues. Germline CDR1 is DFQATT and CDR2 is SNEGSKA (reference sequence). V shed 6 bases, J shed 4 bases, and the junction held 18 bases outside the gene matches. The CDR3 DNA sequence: TGCAGTGCAAGAACCACGGCCGCGCGGGAGATTTACAATGAGCAGTTCTTC. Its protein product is CSARTTAAREIYNEQFF.

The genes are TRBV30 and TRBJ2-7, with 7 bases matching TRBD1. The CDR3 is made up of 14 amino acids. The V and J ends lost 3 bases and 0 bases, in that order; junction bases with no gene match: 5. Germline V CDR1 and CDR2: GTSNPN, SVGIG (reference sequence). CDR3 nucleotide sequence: TGTGCCTGGAGGAAGACAGGGAACTCCTACGAGCAGTACTTC. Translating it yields CAWRKTGNSYEQYF.

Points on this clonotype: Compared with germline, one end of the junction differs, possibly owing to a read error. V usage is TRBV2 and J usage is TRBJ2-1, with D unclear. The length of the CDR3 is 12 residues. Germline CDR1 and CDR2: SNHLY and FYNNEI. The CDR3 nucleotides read TGTGCCAGCACGACCGGATACAATAAGCAGTTCTTC. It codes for CASTTGYNKQFF.

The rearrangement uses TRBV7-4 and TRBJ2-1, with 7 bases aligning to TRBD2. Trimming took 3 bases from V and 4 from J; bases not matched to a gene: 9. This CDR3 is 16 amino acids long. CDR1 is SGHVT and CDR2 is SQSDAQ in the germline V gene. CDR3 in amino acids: CASSFIAGVSYNEQFF. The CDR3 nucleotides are TGTGCCAGCAGCTTCATTGCGGGAGTGTCTTACAATGAGCAGTTCTTC.

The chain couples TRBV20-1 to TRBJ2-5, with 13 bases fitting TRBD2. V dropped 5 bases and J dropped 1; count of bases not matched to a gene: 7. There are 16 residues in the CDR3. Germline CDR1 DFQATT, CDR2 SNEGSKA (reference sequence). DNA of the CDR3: TGCAGTGCTCCGGGACTAGCGGGACGGTTCCAAGAGACCCAGTACTTC. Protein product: CSAPGLAGRFQETQYF.

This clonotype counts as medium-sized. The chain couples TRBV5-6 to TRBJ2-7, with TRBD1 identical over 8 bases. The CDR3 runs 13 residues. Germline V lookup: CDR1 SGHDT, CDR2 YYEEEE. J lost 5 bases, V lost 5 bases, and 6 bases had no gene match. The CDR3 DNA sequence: TGTGCCAGCAGATATCAGGGGGCCGACGAGCAGTACTTC. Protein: CASRYQGADEQYF.